The next 9 T cell receptor beta chains were all read from a single sample in a study of blood T cell repertoires in COVID-19. Sequenced by immunoSEQ multiplex PCR; TCRdb stores in-frame clones only, minus some. This sample yields 200,000 to 300,000 clones, of which 75% to 85% are seen a single time; approximately 13% belongs to the top ten. Material: peripheral blood. These receptors all come from an older woman with active or convalescent COVID-19.

The CDR3 DNA reads TGTGCCAGCAGTGGGTACCTGAGGCAGGGGGTTCAGCCCCAGCATTTT. Amino acid sequence: CASSGYLRQGVQPQHF. This chain links TRBV6-4 with TRBJ1-5, with 7 positions matching TRBD1. Per germline, CDR1 MRHNA and CDR2 SNTAGT. After removal of 4 bases from V and 6 bases from J, the junction contained 12 bases not matched to a gene. The CDR3 has 16 amino acids.

The V gene is TRBV13, the J gene TRBJ2-1; TRBD1 might be the D (6 bases). Germline V gene sequence: CDR1 PRHDT, CDR2 FYEKMQ (reference sequence). Trimming left V 6 bases short and J 1 base short, with 13 bases between. This CDR3 contains 15 residues. DNA for the CDR3: TGTGCCAGCAGTCTTGGGGGCTTTTCCTACAATGAGCAGTTCTTC. Protein: CASSLGGFSYNEQFF. Looking up the rest from reference TRBV13 and TRBJ2-1 gives the full variable domain: AAGVIQSPRHLIKEKRETATLKCYPIPRHDTVYWYQQGPGQDPQFLISFYEKMQSDKGSIPDRFSAQQFSDYHSELNMSSLELGDSALYFCASSLGGFSYNEQFFGPGTRLTVL.

This clone was seen a handful of times. The V gene is TRBV7-2, the J gene TRBJ2-7; unclear D gene. V was shortened by 1 base and J by 0 bases, with 10 bases between the two germline ends. This CDR3 has 15 residues. The germline gives CDR1 SGHTA, CDR2 FQGNSA. Here the CDR3 DNA reads TGTGCCAGCAGCTTAGTCGCAGAAATCTCCTACGAGCAGTACTTC. Its protein product is CASSLVAEISYEQYF. The complete variable domain, with remaining parts taken from reference TRBV7-2 and TRBJ2-7, reads GAGVSQSPSNKVTEKGKDVELRCDPISGHTALYWYRQSLGQGLEFLIYFQGNSAPDKSGLPSDRFSAERTGGSVSTLTIQRTQQEDSAVYLCASSLVAEISYEQYFGPGTRLTVT.

This chain connects TRBV6-1 to TRBJ2-5; possible D gene TRBD2, 5 bases. Germline V gene lookup returns CDR1 MNHNS and CDR2 SASEGT. The CDR3 loop spans 16 amino acids. With 4 bases removed from V and 5 bases from J, the gap between germline ends came to 20 bases. The chain's CDR3 is CASSVSGSAVAETQYF. CDR3 DNA: TGTGCCAGCAGTGTATCGGGATCCGCCGTAGCGGAGACCCAGTACTTC.

The rearrangement uses TRBV5-1 and TRBJ1-6; 11 nucleotides align to TRBD1. The CDR3 is 17 amino acids. Germline-derived CDR1 and CDR2 are SGHRS and YFSETQ. V lost 3 bases, J lost 4 bases, and 6 bases stayed unmatched. This CDR3 reads CASSSGQGARYNSPLHF. Here the CDR3 DNA reads TGCGCCAGCAGCTCCGGACAGGGGGCCAGGTATAATTCACCCCTCCACTTT.

This clone appeared a single time. The chain combines TRBV27 with TRBJ1-1; 9 bases line up with TRBD1. V lost 6 bases, J lost 10 bases, and 6 bases stayed unmatched. The germline gives CDR1 MNHEY, CDR2 SMNVEV (reference sequence). The CDR3 has 12 residues. The CDR3 nucleotides read TGTGCCAGCAGGCTGGGACAGGGACCAGCTTTCTTT. Its protein is CASRLGQGPAFF.

The chain joins TRBV5-1 to TRBJ2-7; 14 nucleotides agree with TRBD2. The V segment lost 4 bases and the J segment 9 bases; nucleotides outside the gene matches: 12. Germline values: CDR1 SGHRS, CDR2 YFSETQ. CDR3 size: 16 residues. CDR3 sequence (DNA): TGCGCCAGCAGCACCGGACTAGCGGGGGGCCAATTCGGGCAGTACTTC. It yields the protein CASSTGLAGGQFGQYF.

The chain employs TRBV27 and TRBJ1-3; D possibly corresponds to TRBD1 (6 bases). V was shortened by 6 bases and J by 4 bases, with 13 bases between the two germline ends. CDR1 and CDR2 from the germline V gene are MNHEY and SMNVEV (reference sequence). The CDR3 runs 14 residues. The CDR3 nucleotides read TGTGCCAGCAGGAGACAGGCTGGAGGAAACACCATATATTTT. Translating it yields CASRRQAGGNTIYF.

This clone was recorded once. This could be a read error, since a much larger clone is one nucleotide away. This chain connects TRBV12-3 or TRBV12-4 to TRBJ2-3; D not certain. With 1 base removed from V and 2 bases from J, the gap between germline ends came to 4 bases. This CDR3 region has 13 residues. The CDR3 here is CASSLDSTDTQYF. The CDR3, as DNA: TGTGCCAGCAGTTTAGACTCCACAGATACGCAGTATTTT.